The T cell receptor (beta chain) described here comes from a study of shared clonotypes between healthy human individuals. This table comes from immunoSEQ multiplex PCR, and its TCRdb copy is limited to in-frame clones, with some not included. The repertoire holds fewer than 1.8 million clones, with about 98.5% as singletons. The CDR3 contains 14 residues. Trimming took off 6 bases at V and 1 base at J, with 12 bases between the two ends. CDR1 SQVTM and CDR2 ANQGSEA come from the germline V gene. This chain links TRBV29-1 with TRBJ2-2; D is undetermined. The receptor's source is a young man in good health. The source material was naive CD4+ T cells sorted from blood. Subset noted: CD45RA+ positively selected. DNA of the CDR3: TGCAGCGTCCAACCCTGGGGGAACACCGGGGAGCTGTTTTTT. This sequence encodes CSVQPWGNTGELFF.